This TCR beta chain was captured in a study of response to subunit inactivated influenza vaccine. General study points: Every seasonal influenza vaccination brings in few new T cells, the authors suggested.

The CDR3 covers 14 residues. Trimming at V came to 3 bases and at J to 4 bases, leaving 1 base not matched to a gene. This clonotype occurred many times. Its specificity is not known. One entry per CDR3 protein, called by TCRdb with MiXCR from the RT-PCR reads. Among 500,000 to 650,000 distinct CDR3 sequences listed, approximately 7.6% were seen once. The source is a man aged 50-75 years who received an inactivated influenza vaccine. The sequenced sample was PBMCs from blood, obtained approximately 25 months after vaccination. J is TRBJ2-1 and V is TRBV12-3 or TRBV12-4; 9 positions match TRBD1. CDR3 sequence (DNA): TGTGCCAGCAGTTTCGGACAGGGGTACAATGAGCAGTTCTTC. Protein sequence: CASSFGQGYNEQFF.